The rows below give T cell receptor beta chains drawn from one sample of a study of blood T cell repertoires in COVID-19. Sequencing used immunoSEQ multiplex PCR; TCRdb keeps in-frame clones, though not all of them. The profile shows roughly 260,000 clones, roughly 80% of them singletons. Sequencing was done on a sample of PBMCs or T cells enriched from blood (not recorded which). These receptors came from a woman aged 40 to 55 who had been exposed to COVID-19. Both conserved end residues are part of each CDR3. D genes are given only for firm matches. The size of a clone is reported for some rows only, either as once, few or many, or as a class for expanded clones.

>17|-|many|TRBJ2-7|TRBV6-2/TRBV6-3
TGTGCCAGCAGTTACGGACCGGGACATTCGACAGCCTACGAGCAGTACTTC
CASSYGPGHSTAYEQYF
>14|-|-|TRBJ1-5|TRBV6-1
TGTGCCAGCAGTGATACAGGGAAGAATCAGCCCCAGCATTTT
CASSDTGKNQPQHF
>14|-|-|TRBJ1-1|TRBV5-5
TGTGCCAGCAGCTTTGGGGCCGGGGGCACTGAAGCTTTCTTT
CASSFGAGGTEAFF
>14|-|-|TRBJ1-1|TRBV5-6
TGTGCCAGCAACAAGCCTCAGGGATTTGGTGAAGCTTTCTTT
CASNKPQGFGEAFF
>12|-|-|TRBJ2-3|TRBV11-3
TGTGCCAGCAGCGGGGCCACAGATACGCAGTATTTT
CASSGATDTQYF
>13|TRBD1|-|TRBJ2-3|TRBV2
TGTGCCAGCAGGACAGGGAGTAAGGATACGCAGTATTTT
CASRTGSKDTQYF
>14|-|-|TRBJ1-4|TRBV12-1
TGTGCCAGCAGCTCCGACAGGCCCAGGGAAAAACTGTTTTTT
CASSSDRPREKLFF
>14|-|-|TRBJ2-5|TRBV7-3
TGTGCCAGCAGCTTAGGAGGCACCCAAGAGACCCAGTACTTC
CASSLGGTQETQYF
>15|TRBD2|-|TRBJ2-7|TRBV6-5
TGTGCCAGCAGCCCGAAGGAGCGGGGGGACTACGAGCAGTACTTC
CASSPKERGDYEQYF
>17|TRBD1|-|TRBJ2-7|TRBV7-9
TGTGCCAGCAGCTCCTTCGCGGGACAGGGACACACCTACGAGCAGTACTTC
CASSSFAGQGHTYEQYF
>14|TRBD1|-|TRBJ1-2|TRBV27
TGTGCCAGCAGTACGGGACAGGGGGCGCTTGGCTACACCTTC
CASSTGQGALGYTF
>11|TRBD1|few|TRBJ2-1|TRBV23-1
TGCGCCAGCAGTCAGGGGACAGGTCGGTTCTTC
CASSQGTGRFF
>12|-|-|TRBJ1-2|TRBV6-5
TGTGCCAGCAGCCAGGGAGGGGCCGGCTACACCTTC
CASSQGGAGYTF
>13|TRBD1|-|TRBJ1-2|TRBV4-1
TGCGCCAGCAGCCAAGATTCAGGGGGTGGCTACACCTTC
CASSQDSGGGYTF
>14|TRBD1|-|TRBJ2-1|TRBV24-1
TGTGCCACCAGTGAGACCGGGACAGGGGGCGGGCAGTTCTTC
CATSETGTGGGQFF
>15|TRBD1|-|TRBJ2-1|TRBV18
TGTGCCAGCTCGCCCGGGACAGAGTTCTACAATGAGCAGTTCTTC
CASSPGTEFYNEQFF
>15|-|once|TRBJ2-3|TRBV2
TGTGCCAGCAGTGAATCGGTTACAGCCACAGATACGCAGTATTTT
CASSESVTATDTQYF
>14|TRBD1|-|TRBJ1-4|TRBV6-5
TGTGCCAGCAGAAGAGTACAGGGGGATGAAAAACTGTTTTTT
CASRRVQGDEKLFF
>16|TRBD2|-|TRBJ2-7|TRBV6-5
TGTGCCAGCAGTTACGCGTCTAGCGGGCCGGGGAACGAGCAGTACTTC
CASSYASSGPGNEQYF
>15|-|-|TRBJ1-2|TRBV9
TGTGCCAGCAGCGTAGATTGGGGAGCAAACTATGGCTACACCTTC
CASSVDWGANYGYTF
>18|TRBD1|-|TRBJ1-2|TRBV3-1/TRBV3-2
TGTGCCAGCAGCCAACCGGGTCGGGACAGCCTCACTAACTATGGCTACACCTTC
CASSQPGRDSLTNYGYTF
>15|TRBD2|-|TRBJ2-1|TRBV5-1
TGCGCCAGCAGCTTGCTAGCGGGGAGCTACAATGAGCAGTTCTTC
CASSLLAGSYNEQFF
>13|TRBD1|-|TRBJ1-2|TRBV5-4
TGTGCCAGCAGCATGACAGGGAACTATGGCTACACCTTC
CASSMTGNYGYTF
>15|-|-|TRBJ2-7|TRBV18
TGTGCCAGCTCACAGGACCAATCGGGAATTGGGGAGCAGTACTTC
CASSQDQSGIGEQYF
>15|TRBD2|few|TRBJ2-7|TRBV9
TGTGCCAGCAGCCGGGGGGAGAACCTCCCCTACGAGCAGTACTTC
CASSRGENLPYEQYF
>10|-|few|TRBJ2-7|TRBV5-1
TGCGCCAGCCATAATCAGGGGACGCCCTTC
CASHNQGTPF
>15|TRBD1|-|TRBJ2-7|TRBV5-1
TGCGCCAGCAGCTCGCCGGGACAGGGTCATTACGAGCAGTACTTC
CASSSPGQGHYEQYF
>16|TRBD2|-|TRBJ2-3|TRBV7-3
TGTGCCAGCAGCTTCAACCCGGGACTAGGGCGAGATACGCAGTATTTT
CASSFNPGLGRDTQYF
>15|-|-|TRBJ1-1|TRBV7-2
TGTGCCAGCAGCCCCCTTAGGGGCACGAACACTGAAGCTTTCTTT
CASSPLRGTNTEAFF
>17|-|few|TRBJ1-2|TRBV18
TGTGCCAGCTCACCAGACAGTCCCCAGTTAGCTAACTATGGCTACACCTTC
CASSPDSPQLANYGYTF
>16|TRBD2|once|TRBJ2-1|TRBV5-1
TGCGCCAGCACAAAAGGCGGGGGGGCCGCCTACAATGAGCAGTTCTTC
CASTKGGGAAYNEQFF
>14|TRBD1|-|TRBJ2-4|TRBV19
TGTGCCAGTATGCCGGGACAGGCGGGGAACATTCAGTACTTC
CASMPGQAGNIQYF
>16|-|-|TRBJ1-6|TRBV3-1/TRBV3-2
TGTGCCAGCAGCCAAGCCTCGACGACTTATAATTCACCCCTCCACTTT
CASSQASTTYNSPLHF
>16|-|-|TRBJ1-2|TRBV15
TGTGCCACCAGCAGGAGGGGGAAGGGAGCTAACTATGGCTACACCTTC
CATSRRGKGANYGYTF
>16|TRBD1|-|TRBJ2-7|TRBV4-2
TGTGCCAGCAGCCAAGAATCCGGGACAGTTATGTACGAGCAGTACTTC
CASSQESGTVMYEQYF
>16|-|-|TRBJ2-5|TRBV7-2
TGTGCCAGCACCCACCCACTACAGGGTATGGGAGAGACCCAGTACTTC
CASTHPLQGMGETQYF
>12|-|-|TRBJ1-2|TRBV19
TGTGCCAGTAGTACCTCGACAGGCGGCTACACCTTC
CASSTSTGGYTF
>15|-|-|TRBJ2-5|TRBV7-2
TGTGCCAGCAGCCCAAATAGGGGGAGCCAAGAGACCCAGTACTTC
CASSPNRGSQETQYF
>17|TRBD2|-|TRBJ2-3|TRBV18
TGTGCCAGCTCACCAAAGGCTAGCGGGGGGAACACAGATACGCAGTATTTT
CASSPKASGGNTDTQYF
>17|-|-|TRBJ2-2|TRBV11-2
TGTGCCAGCAGCTTAGGGCGGGGCAGCGGCTACACCGGGGAGCTGTTTTTT
CASSLGRGSGYTGELFF
>17|-|-|TRBJ1-2|TRBV7-9
TGTGCCAGCAGCTTAGTTCCCCAGGCCGACCTAATATATGGCTACACCTTC
CASSLVPQADLIYGYTF
>19|-|-|TRBJ2-6|TRBV5-1
TGCGCCAGCAGCTTGGTATCAGCAGGGGCTAGCTCTGGGGCCAACGTCCTGACTTTC
CASSLVSAGASSGANVLTF
>15|TRBD2|-|TRBJ2-3|TRBV9
TGTGCCAGCAGCGGAGCGGGGGGGCCGTCAGATACGCAGTATTTT
CASSGAGGPSDTQYF
>12|-|few|TRBJ2-2|TRBV18
TGTGCCAGCTCACGACAGACCGGGGAGCTGTTTTTT
CASSRQTGELFF
>12|-|-|TRBJ1-2|TRBV6-2/TRBV6-3
TGTGCCAGCAGTTACGGGCAGCTCGGCTACACCTTC
CASSYGQLGYTF